What follows are 30 T cell receptor beta chains derived from one specimen sequenced in a study of regulatory T cells in long-lasting Graves disease. Time point in this sample: newly diagnosed GD, antithyroid drugs for less than 3 months. Isolated PBMC RNA provided the starting material for the TCR library. Sequencing libraries for TCR beta were prepared with iRepertoire HTBI primers and Arm-PCR of CDR3 regions. TCRdb reprocessed the multiplex PCR reads with MiXCR, giving one entry per CDR3 protein. The sample records under 300,000 distinct CDR3 sequences, 20% to 25% being singletons. Sequencing used peripheral blood mononuclear cells (PBMCs), obtained at new diagnosis, from a patient treated with antithyroid drugs. The receptors were gathered from a female donor with Graves disease.

This clonotype has ten or more counts. The J gene is TRBJ1-4, the V gene TRBV18; 9 bases are shared with TRBD1. The CDR3 spans 14 residues. Unmatched junction bases numbered 3, after V lost 6 bases and J lost 4 bases. Germline CDR1 KGHSH, CDR2 LQKENI. The CDR3 bases are TGTGCCAGCTCGCGGGGACAGGGTAATGAAAAACTGTTTTTT. Translating gives CASSRGQGNEKLFF.

The genes are TRBV11-2 and TRBJ1-1; D is perhaps TRBD1 (6 bases). The germline gives CDR1 SGHAT, CDR2 FQNNGV. V lost 5 bases and J 6 bases, leaving 10 bases between the germline ends. The CDR3 loop spans 12 amino acids. The CDR3 protein is CASSHRDPEAFF. Written as DNA, the CDR3 is TGTGCCAGCAGCCACAGGGACCCTGAAGCTTTCTTT. Full variable domain (outside the CDR3, taken from reference TRBV11-2 and TRBJ1-1): EAGVAQSPRYKIIEKRQSVAFWCNPISGHATLYWYQQILGQGPKLLIQFQNNGVVDDSQLPKDRFSAERLKGVDSTLKIQPAKLEDSAVYLCASSHRDPEAFFGQGTRLTVV.

CDR3 sequence reads: CASSQERQGRANTEAFF. CDR3 sequence (DNA): TGCGCCAGCAGCCAAGAACGACAGGGTCGGGCAAACACTGAAGCTTTCTTT. The chain uses TRBV4-3 and TRBJ1-1; 7 bases match TRBD1. CDR1 and CDR2 (germline): LGHNA, YSLEER. V gave up 0 bases and J gave up 2 bases; unmatched junction bases: 9. The CDR3 runs 17 residues.

This clonotype occurred a few times. A read error may account for a junction end that differs from germline. V and J are TRBV7-2 and TRBJ2-1; 7 positions agree with TRBD2. This CDR3 is 14 amino acids long. The germline CDR1 and CDR2 sequences are SGHTA and FQGNSA. The CDR3 coding sequence is TGCGCCAGCAGCTTGGGGGAGGGGCACAATGAGCAGTTCTTC. It is translated as CASSLGEGHNEQFF.

This clonotype was seen a handful of times. The chain combines TRBV15 with TRBJ2-3; D remains unclear. CDR1 and CDR2 (germline): LNHNV, YYDKDF (reference sequence). The CDR3 runs to 13 residues. V was clipped by 8 bases and J by 2 bases, with 11 bases between them. Written as DNA, the CDR3 is TGTGCCACCCGGCACAGAGCCACAGATACGCAGTATTTT. Translation gives CATRHRATDTQYF.

This clonotype has at least ten counts. The gene calls are TRBV6-5 and TRBJ2-5; 9 nucleotides match TRBD2. Losses at the gene ends were 0 bases for V and 5 bases for J; bases not matched to a gene: 10. This CDR3 has 17 amino acids. Germline-derived CDR1 and CDR2 are MNHEY and SVGAGI. CDR3 bases: TGTGCCAGCAGTTACTCATCGCTAGCGGGGTCGGGTGAGACCCAGTACTTC. Its protein is CASSYSSLAGSGETQYF.

This clonotype was recorded at least ten times. The genes are TRBV12-3 or TRBV12-4 and TRBJ2-3; D is unclear. Deletions cut 5 bases from V and 4 bases from J, with 13 bases between. The CDR3 covers 14 residues. DNA for the CDR3: TGTGCCAGCAGTGTGGGCAGTCTATCAGATACGCAGTATTTT. As protein: CASSVGSLSDTQYF.

Of note for this clonotype: Being one base from a much bigger clone, this may be a read error. The gene calls are TRBV10-3 and TRBJ2-7, with D possibly matching TRBD2 (6 bases). Trimming removed 5 bases from V and 0 bases from J, with 11 bases in between. Germline values: CDR1 ENHRY, CDR2 SYGVKD. The CDR3 is made up of 14 amino acids. CDR3 amino acids: CAISYQRVSYEQYF. The CDR3 nucleotides read TGTGCCATCAGTTACCAGCGGGTCTCCTACGAGCAGTACTTC.

This clonotype has at least ten counts. CDR3 DNA sequence: TGTGCCAGCAGCTTCACCCGCACAGGGGTGGGGTACCAAGAGACCCAGTACTTC. Residues: CASSFTRTGVGYQETQYF. V gene TRBV11-3 combines with J gene TRBJ2-5, with 7 bases fitting TRBD1. V shed 3 bases, J shed 0 bases, and the junction held 13 bases outside the gene matches. This CDR3 is 18 amino acids long. Germline loops: CDR1 SGHNT, CDR2 YENEEA. Looking up the rest from reference TRBV11-3 and TRBJ2-5 gives the full variable domain: EAGVVQSPRYKIIEKKQPVAFWCNPISGHNTLYWYLQNLGQGPELLIRYENEEAVDDSQLPKDRFSAERLKGVDSTLKIQPAELGDSAVYLCASSFTRTGVGYQETQYFGPGTRLLVL.

Comments on this clonotype: A far larger clone is just one base off, so this is likely a read error. The chain's CDR3 is CASRSNIHEQYF. The CDR3 DNA follows: TGTGCCAGCAGGTCCAATATCCACGAGCAGTACTTC. The chain employs TRBV2 and TRBJ2-7, with D uncertain. The CDR3 contains 12 residues. Trimming took off 6 bases at V and 5 bases at J, with 11 bases between the two ends. The germline V gene has CDR1 SNHLY and CDR2 FYNNEI.

The sample holds one count of this clonotype. Since a far larger clone is one base different, this is likely a read error. This likely comes from a read error, as the CDR3 has no conserved phenylalanine or tryptophan at its end. The J gene is TRBJ1-1, the V gene TRBV11-2; TRBD1 matches at 7 bases. V shed 5 bases and J 1 base; nucleotides not matched to a gene: 7. Looked up from germline, CDR1 is SGHAT and CDR2 is FQNNGV. The CDR3 has 15 amino acids. CDR3 region: CASSLTGTENTEAFL. The CDR3 nucleotides read TGTGCCAGCAGCCTCACCGGGACAGAGAACACTGAAGCTTTCCTT.

Notes on this clonotype: A far bigger clonotype differs at one base, so this is likely a read error. The chain uses TRBV3-1 and TRBJ2-7; D might be TRBD2 (6 bases). Germline CDR1 reads LGHDT; CDR2 reads YNNKEL (reference sequence). The CDR3 contains 15 residues. The CDR3 spells CASSQGRESSCEQYF. Here the CDR3 DNA reads TGTGCCAGCAGCCAAGGCCGGGAGAGCTCCTGCGAGCAGTACTTC.

The sample holds many counts of this clonotype. This chain connects TRBV28 to TRBJ2-3; a possible D gene is TRBD1 (5 bases). Germline V CDR1 and CDR2: MDHEN, SYDVKM. CDR3 length: 14 residues. With 5 bases removed from V and 6 bases from J, the gap between germline ends came to 15 bases. DNA for the CDR3: TGTGCCAGCAGTCACAGGTCTCCCAGGGATACGCAGTATTTT. Protein sequence: CASSHRSPRDTQYF.

This clonotype was recorded at least ten times. J is TRBJ1-1 and V is TRBV3-1; a possible D gene is TRBD1 (5 bases). The germline V and J ends were trimmed by 1 base and 6 bases, with 6 bases remaining between them. The CDR3 sequence is 12 residues long. Germline V gives CDR1 LGHDT, CDR2 YNNKEL (reference sequence). CDR3 region: CASSQVQAEAFF. CDR3 DNA sequence: TGTGCCAGCAGCCAAGTACAGGCTGAAGCTTTCTTT.

Concerning this clonotype itself: This likely reflects a read error, since a far larger clone is one base away. The CDR3 protein is CASSSGTGISGAFF. In nucleotides, the CDR3 is TGTGCCAGCAGTAGCGGCACAGGGATCTCCGGAGCTTTCTTT. This rearrangement joins TRBV7-2 to TRBJ1-1; D may be TRBD1 (6 bases). This CDR3 contains 14 residues. The ends were cut back, 6 bases at V and 10 bases at J, with 21 bases in the middle. From germline, CDR1 is SGHTA and CDR2 FQGNSA.

This clonotype was found many times. V gene TRBV2 combines with J gene TRBJ2-7, with D perhaps assigned TRBD1 or TRBD2 (5 bases each). There are 14 residues in the CDR3. Germline CDR1 reads SNHLY; CDR2 reads FYNNEI. V lost 4 bases, J lost 6 bases, and 16 bases lay in between. CDR3 region: CASSGGTVLGEQYF. Here the CDR3 DNA reads TGTGCCAGCAGTGGGGGGACGGTTCTAGGCGAGCAGTACTTC. The full variable domain, in which reference TRBV2 and TRBJ2-7 provide the parts outside the CDR3, is EPEVTQTPSHQVTQMGQEVILRCVPISNHLYFYWYRQILGQKVEFLVSFYNNEISEKSEIFDDQFSVERPDGSNFTLKIRSTKLEDSAMYFCASSGGTVLGEQYFGPGTRLTVT.

This chain uses TRBV20-1 with TRBJ2-1; the D gene is possibly TRBD2 (7 bases). The CDR3 totals 15 residues. Germline CDR1 and CDR2: DFQATT and SNEGSKA (reference sequence). The germline V and J ends were trimmed by 7 bases and 0 bases, with 16 bases remaining between them. CDR3 sequence: CSGRNREGSYNEQFF. The CDR3 DNA is TGCAGTGGTCGGAACAGGGAGGGCTCCTACAATGAGCAGTTCTTC.

This clonotype was observed a handful of times. The chain carries TRBV10-3 and TRBJ2-7; D may be TRBD2 (5 bases). CDR3 length: 13 residues. The V end lost 0 bases, the J end lost 7 bases, and 10 bases lay between the germline ends. Germline V CDR1 and CDR2: ENHRY, SYGVKD. The CDR3 region is CAISESVAWEQYF. DNA of the CDR3: TGTGCCATCAGTGAGTCGGTAGCGTGGGAGCAGTACTTC.

This clonotype has ten or more counts. J is TRBJ2-1 and V is TRBV27, with a tentative D call TRBD2 (5 bases). V dropped 6 bases and J dropped 0 bases, with 12 bases sitting between them. This CDR3 is 15 amino acids long. CDR1 is MNHEY, CDR2 SMNVEV, per germline (reference sequence). The DNA for the CDR3 is TGTGCCAGCAGGGCGGGTCTAGCCTCCTACAATGAGCAGTTCTTC. This gives the protein CASRAGLASYNEQFF.

This clonotype was seen repeatedly, ten times or more. The chain employs TRBV20-1 and TRBJ2-7, with 8 bases lining up with TRBD2. Germline V gene lookup returns CDR1 DFQATT and CDR2 SNEGSKA (reference sequence). The CDR3 totals 15 residues. V shed 0 bases, J shed 1 base, and the junction held 5 bases outside the gene matches. CDR3 bases: TGCAGTGCTAGAGATCGGGCTAGCGGGTCCTACGAGCAGTACTTC. It is translated as CSARDRASGSYEQYF.

This clonotype was recorded at least ten times. The chain joins TRBV19 to TRBJ1-5; D is ambiguous. The V gene lost 5 bases and the J gene lost 10 bases, with 15 bases spanning the gap. The CDR3 is 13 residues long. Germline values: CDR1 LNHDA, CDR2 SQIVND (reference sequence). CDR3 bases: TGTGCCAGTAGTCCCAACCTGAGTAGACCCCAGCATTTT. Protein sequence: CASSPNLSRPQHF.

The V call is TRBV28, the J call TRBJ2-3, with D unclear. The CDR3 covers 15 residues. The V end lost 4 bases, the J end lost 3 bases, and 14 bases lay between the germline ends. Looked up from germline, CDR1 is MDHEN and CDR2 is SYDVKM. The CDR3 loop reads CASSSKPLGTDTQYF. For the CDR3, the DNA is TGTGCCAGCAGTTCAAAACCGCTAGGTACAGATACGCAGTATTTT.

This clonotype was observed many times. The chain is built from TRBV18 and TRBJ1-5; D gene ambiguous. Germline values: CDR1 KGHSH, CDR2 LQKENI. Trimming pared 6 bases from V and 5 bases from J, leaving 14 bases between. The CDR3 has 14 amino acids. The CDR3 loop is CASSPAGPDQPQHF. CDR3 sequence (DNA): TGTGCCAGCTCCCCAGCCGGACCCGATCAGCCCCAGCATTTT.

Ten or more counts support this clonotype. The V call is TRBV5-1, the J call TRBJ2-2; 9 positions agree with TRBD1. The V gene's germline CDR1 is SGHRS and CDR2 YFSETQ. Trimming took 0 bases from V and 4 from J; bases not matched to a gene: 10. This CDR3 contains 18 residues. In DNA form, the CDR3 reads TGCGCCAGCAGCTTGGACGAACCGGGACAGGGATTCACCGGGGAGCTGTTTTTT. It is translated as CASSLDEPGQGFTGELFF.

This clonotype was recorded at least ten times. V and J are TRBV6-2 or TRBV6-3 and TRBJ2-3; 7 nucleotides line up with TRBD2. The germline CDR1 and CDR2 sequences are MNHEY and SVGEGT. V gave up 2 bases and J gave up 8 bases; unmatched junction bases: 7. This CDR3 comprises 14 residues. CDR3 amino acids: CASSYEREFVTQYF. The CDR3 DNA sequence: TGTGCCAGCAGTTACGAGCGGGAATTCGTTACGCAGTATTTT.

This clonotype has ten or more counts. The chain carries TRBV24-1 and TRBJ1-4, with 9 positions matching TRBD1. The germline V gene encodes CDR1 KGHDR and CDR2 SFDVKD. Germline trimming cut 3 bases from V and 5 bases from J; bases unmatched to any gene: 6. CDR3 length equals 16 residues. CDR3 residues: CATSDGTGKRNEKLFF. CDR3 in DNA: TGTGCCACCAGTGATGGGACAGGGAAGAGGAATGAAAAACTGTTTTTT.

Worth noting for this clonotype: A far larger clone lies a single base away; this is likely a read error. The rearrangement joins TRBV7-2 to TRBJ2-3; D perhaps matches TRBD1 (6 bases). The germline V gene encodes CDR1 SGHTA and CDR2 FQGNSA. The CDR3 is 16 amino acids. The CDR3 DNA sequence: TGCGCCAGCAGCTATAGGACAGACTTTAGCACAGATACGCAGTATTTT. It specifies CASSYRTDFSTDTQYF. The full variable domain, in which reference TRBV7-2 and TRBJ2-3 provide the parts outside the CDR3, is GAGVSQSPSNKVTEKGKDVELRCDPISGHTALYWYRQSLGQGLEFLIYFQGNSAPDKSGLPSDRFSAERTGGSVSTLTIQRTQQEDSAVYLCASSYRTDFSTDTQYFGPGTRLTVL.

With respect to this clonotype: A far larger clone is just one base off, so this is likely a read error. The chain links TRBV27 to TRBJ2-1, with 7 positions matching TRBD1. The end of the DNA aligns better with TRBJ2-5, so the J call may be wrong. This CDR3 comprises 14 residues. CDR1 is MNHEY, CDR2 SMNVEV, per germline (reference sequence). The CDR3, as DNA: TGTGCCAGCAGTTTGGAGAACAGGGGCGAGGCCCAGTACTTC. The encoded protein is CASSLENRGEAQYF.

The CDR3 protein is CSAREPRASSYNSPLHF. The CDR3 DNA follows: TGCAGTGCTAGAGAACCGAGGGCGAGCTCCTATAATTCACCCCTCCACTTT. V usage is TRBV20-1 and J usage is TRBJ1-6; D remains unclear. The V gene's germline CDR1 is DFQATT and CDR2 SNEGSKA (reference sequence). This CDR3 is 17 amino acids long. Trimming shortened V by 0 bases and J by 0 bases, and 12 bases separated the two germline ends.

This clonotype has just a few counts. Since a much larger clone is just one base distant, this may be a read error. CDR3 nucleotides: TGTGCCAGCTCACCACCCATTGGGAGAACCGAAACTTTCTTT. It yields the protein CASSPPIGRTETFF. The chain joins TRBV18 to TRBJ1-1; D is ambiguous. With 0 bases removed from V and 12 bases from J, the gap between germline ends came to 17 bases. CDR3 length: 14 amino acids. CDR1 KGHSH and CDR2 LQKENI come from the germline V gene.